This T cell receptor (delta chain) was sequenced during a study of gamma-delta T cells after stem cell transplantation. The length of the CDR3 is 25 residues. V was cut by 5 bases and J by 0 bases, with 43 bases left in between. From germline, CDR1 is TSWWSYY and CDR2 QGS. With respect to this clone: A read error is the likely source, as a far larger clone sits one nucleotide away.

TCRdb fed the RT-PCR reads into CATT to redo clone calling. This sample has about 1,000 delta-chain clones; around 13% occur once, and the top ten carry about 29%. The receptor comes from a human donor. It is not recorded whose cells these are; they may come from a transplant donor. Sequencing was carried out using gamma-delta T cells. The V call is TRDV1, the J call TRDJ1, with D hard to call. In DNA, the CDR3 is TGTGCTCTTGGGTCATCACCCGAGAGCCGGGGCGTCATATCCTGGATCTTCTCGTACACCGATAAACTCATCTTT. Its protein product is CALGSSPESRGVISWIFSYTDKLIF.